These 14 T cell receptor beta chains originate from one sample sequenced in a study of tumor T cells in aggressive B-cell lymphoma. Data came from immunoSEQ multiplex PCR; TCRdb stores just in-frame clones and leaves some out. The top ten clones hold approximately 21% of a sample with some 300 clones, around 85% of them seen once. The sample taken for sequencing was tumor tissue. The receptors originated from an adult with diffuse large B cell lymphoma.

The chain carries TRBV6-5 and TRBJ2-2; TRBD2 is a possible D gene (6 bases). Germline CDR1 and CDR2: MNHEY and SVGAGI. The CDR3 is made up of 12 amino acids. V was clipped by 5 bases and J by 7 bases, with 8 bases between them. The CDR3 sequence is CASSRGSGELFF. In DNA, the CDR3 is TGTGCCAGCAGTCGGGGGAGCGGGGAGCTGTTTTTT.

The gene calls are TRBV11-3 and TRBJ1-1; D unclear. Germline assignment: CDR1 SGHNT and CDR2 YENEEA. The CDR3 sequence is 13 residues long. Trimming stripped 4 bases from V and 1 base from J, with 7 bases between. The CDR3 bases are TGTGCCAGCAGCTCCGAGCAGAACACTGAAGCTTTCTTT. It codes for CASSSEQNTEAFF. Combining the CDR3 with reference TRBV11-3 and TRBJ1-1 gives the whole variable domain EAGVVQSPRYKIIEKKQPVAFWCNPISGHNTLYWYLQNLGQGPELLIRYENEEAVDDSQLPKDRFSAERLKGVDSTLKIQPAELGDSAVYLCASSSEQNTEAFFGQGTRLTVV.

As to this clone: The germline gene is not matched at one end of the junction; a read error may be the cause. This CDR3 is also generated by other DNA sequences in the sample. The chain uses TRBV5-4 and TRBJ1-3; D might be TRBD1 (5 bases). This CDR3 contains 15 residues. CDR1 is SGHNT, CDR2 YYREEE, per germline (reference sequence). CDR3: CASSLGGGSGNTIYF. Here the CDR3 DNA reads TGCGCCAGCAGCTTGGGCGGGGGCTCTGGAAACACCATATATTTT.

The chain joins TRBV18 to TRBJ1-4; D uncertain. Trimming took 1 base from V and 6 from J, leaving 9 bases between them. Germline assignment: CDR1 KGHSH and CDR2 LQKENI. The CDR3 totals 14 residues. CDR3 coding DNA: TGTGCCAGCTCACCACTCGCCGGGGATGAAAAACTGTTTTTT. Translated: CASSPLAGDEKLFF.

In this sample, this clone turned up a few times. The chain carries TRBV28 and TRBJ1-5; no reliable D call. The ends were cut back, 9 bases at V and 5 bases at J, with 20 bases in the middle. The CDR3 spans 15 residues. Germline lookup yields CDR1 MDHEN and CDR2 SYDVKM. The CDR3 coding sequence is TGTGCCAGACGCGGACGGGAGAGTGAATATCAGCCCCAGCATTTT. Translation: CARRGRESEYQPQHF.

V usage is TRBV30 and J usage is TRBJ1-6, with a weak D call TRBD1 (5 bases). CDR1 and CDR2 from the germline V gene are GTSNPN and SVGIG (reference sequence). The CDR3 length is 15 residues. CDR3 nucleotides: TGTGCTCGTAAGTCGGCCCAGGGTGGAAATTCACCCCTCCACTTT. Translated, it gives CARKSAQGGNSPLHF. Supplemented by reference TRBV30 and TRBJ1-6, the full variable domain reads SQTIHQWPATLVQPVGSPLSLECTVEGTSNPNLYWYRQAAGRGLQLLFYSVGIGQISSEVPQNLSASRPQDRQFILSSKKLLLSDSGFYLCARKSAQGGNSPLHFGNGTRLTVT.

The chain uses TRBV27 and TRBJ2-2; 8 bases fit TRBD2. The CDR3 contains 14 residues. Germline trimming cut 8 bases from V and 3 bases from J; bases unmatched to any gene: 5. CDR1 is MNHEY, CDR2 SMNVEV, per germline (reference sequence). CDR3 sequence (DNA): TGTGCCAGCCTGAGACTAGCGCACACCGGGGAGCTGTTTTTT. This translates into CASLRLAHTGELFF.

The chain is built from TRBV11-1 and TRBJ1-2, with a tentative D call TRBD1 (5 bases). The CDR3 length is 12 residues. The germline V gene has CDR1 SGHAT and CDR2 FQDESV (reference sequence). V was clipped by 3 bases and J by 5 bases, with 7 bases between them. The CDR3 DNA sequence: TGTGCCAGCAGCTTTCAGGGTTATGGCTACACCTTC. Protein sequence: CASSFQGYGYTF.

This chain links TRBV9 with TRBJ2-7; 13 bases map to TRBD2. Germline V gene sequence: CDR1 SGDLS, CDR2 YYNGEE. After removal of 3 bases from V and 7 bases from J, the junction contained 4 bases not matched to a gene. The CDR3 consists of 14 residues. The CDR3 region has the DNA TGTGCCAGCAGCGGGGGACTAGCGGGATGGGAGCAGTACTTC. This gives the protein CASSGGLAGWEQYF. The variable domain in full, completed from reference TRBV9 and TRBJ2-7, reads DSGVTQTPKHLITATGQRVTLRCSPRSGDLSVYWYQQSLDQGLQFLIQYYNGEERAKGNILERFSAQQFPDLHSELNLSSLELGDSALYFCASSGGLAGWEQYFGPGTRLTVT.

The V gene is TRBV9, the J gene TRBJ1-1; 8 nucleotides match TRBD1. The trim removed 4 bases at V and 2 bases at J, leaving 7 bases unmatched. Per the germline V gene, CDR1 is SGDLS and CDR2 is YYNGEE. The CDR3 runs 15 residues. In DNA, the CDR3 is TGTGCCAGCAGCACCTCCGGGACAGGCAACACTGAAGCTTTCTTT. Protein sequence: CASSTSGTGNTEAFF.

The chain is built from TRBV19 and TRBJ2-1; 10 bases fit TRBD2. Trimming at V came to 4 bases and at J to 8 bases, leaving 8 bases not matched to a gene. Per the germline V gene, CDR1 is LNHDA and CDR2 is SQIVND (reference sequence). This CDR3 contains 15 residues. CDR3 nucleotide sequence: TGTGCCAGTAGTAAACTAGCGGGATGGGGTGATGAGCAGTTCTTC. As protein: CASSKLAGWGDEQFF.

CDR3 nucleotide sequence: TGTGCCAGCAGTTTGGCTAGCGCCACAGATACGCAGTATTTT. Translating it yields CASSLASATDTQYF. This chain uses TRBV27 with TRBJ2-3; D is perhaps TRBD2 (6 bases). From germline, CDR1 is MNHEY and CDR2 SMNVEV (reference sequence). CDR3 size: 14 residues. V was clipped by 3 bases and J by 2 bases, with 9 bases between them.

Here the CDR3 DNA reads TGTGCCAGCAGCCCTAGGGGGTCTTCCTACAATGAGCAGTTCTTC. It specifies CASSPRGSSYNEQFF. The J gene is TRBJ2-1, the V gene TRBV7-3, with D tentatively TRBD1 (6 bases). This CDR3 contains 15 residues. V lost 5 bases and J 1 base, leaving 12 bases between the germline ends. The V gene's germline CDR1 is SGHTA and CDR2 FQGTGA.

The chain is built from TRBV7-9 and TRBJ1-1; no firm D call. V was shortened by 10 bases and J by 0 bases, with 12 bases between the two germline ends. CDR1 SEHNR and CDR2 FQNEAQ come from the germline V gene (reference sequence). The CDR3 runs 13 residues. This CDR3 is CAIPRALNTEAFF. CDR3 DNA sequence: TGTGCCATTCCGCGGGCTTTGAACACTGAAGCTTTCTTT.